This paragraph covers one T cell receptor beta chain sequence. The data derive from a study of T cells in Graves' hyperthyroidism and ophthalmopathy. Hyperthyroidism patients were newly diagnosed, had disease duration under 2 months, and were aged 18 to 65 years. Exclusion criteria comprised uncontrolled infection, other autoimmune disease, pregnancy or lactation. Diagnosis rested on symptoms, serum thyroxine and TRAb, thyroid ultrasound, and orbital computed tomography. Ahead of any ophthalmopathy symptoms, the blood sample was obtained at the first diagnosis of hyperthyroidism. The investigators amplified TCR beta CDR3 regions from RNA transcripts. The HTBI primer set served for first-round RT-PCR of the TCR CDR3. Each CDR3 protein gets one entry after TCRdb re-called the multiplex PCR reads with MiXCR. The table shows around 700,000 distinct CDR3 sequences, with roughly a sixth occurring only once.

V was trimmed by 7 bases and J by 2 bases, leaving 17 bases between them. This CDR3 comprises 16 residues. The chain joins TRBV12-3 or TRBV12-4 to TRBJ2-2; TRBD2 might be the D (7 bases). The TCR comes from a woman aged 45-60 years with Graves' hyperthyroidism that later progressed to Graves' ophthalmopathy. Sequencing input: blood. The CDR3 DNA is TGTGCCAGCACCCCAATGGGGGGGCCCAACACCGGGGAGCTGTTTTTT. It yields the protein CASTPMGGPNTGELFF.